The TCR beta chain under discussion was sequenced for a study of CD8 T cells in ankylosing spondylitis. Study outcomes and limitations: CD8+ disease-linked clones were present at relatively low frequencies in blood. Some of these motif variants have turned up before, in reports on reactive arthritis synovial fluid and blood. Matched synovial fluid from ankylosing spondylitis patients was reported to be enriched for disease-linked clones.

Molecular-barcoded quantitative 5'-RACE produced these TCR beta libraries. TCRdb redid the calling of the 5' RACE reads with MiXCR, one entry per CDR3 protein. The sample records about 130,000 distinct CDR3 sequences, about a tenth being singletons. The trim removed 8 bases at V and 10 bases at J, leaving 10 bases unmatched. The CDR3 has 14 amino acids. Germline CDR1 and CDR2: SGHAT and FQNNGV. There are many counts of this clonotype. Its target is not known. This TCR derives from a male donor with ankylosing spondylitis or in good health (not recorded which). Input material: blood, either unsorted or a sorted T cell fraction (not recorded which). The chain couples TRBV11-2 to TRBJ2-1, with 11 positions matching TRBD2. CDR3 in amino acids: CASLNLAGGGEQFF. The CDR3 nucleotides read TGTGCCAGCCTAAACCTAGCGGGAGGTGGGGAGCAGTTCTTC.